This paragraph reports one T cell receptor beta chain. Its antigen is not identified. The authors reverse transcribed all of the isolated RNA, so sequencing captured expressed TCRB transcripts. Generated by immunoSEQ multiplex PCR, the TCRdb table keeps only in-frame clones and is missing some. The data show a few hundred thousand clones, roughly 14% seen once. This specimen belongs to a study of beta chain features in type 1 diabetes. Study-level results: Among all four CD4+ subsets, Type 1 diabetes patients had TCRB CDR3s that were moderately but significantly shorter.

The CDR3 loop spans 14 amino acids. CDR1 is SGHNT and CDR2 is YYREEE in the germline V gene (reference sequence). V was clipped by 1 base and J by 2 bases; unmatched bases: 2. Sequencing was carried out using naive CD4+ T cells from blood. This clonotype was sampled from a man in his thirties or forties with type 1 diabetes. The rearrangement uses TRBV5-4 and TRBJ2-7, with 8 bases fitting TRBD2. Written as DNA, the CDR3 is TGTGCCAGCAGCTTGCCCGGGAGGGCCTACGAGCAGTACTTC. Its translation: CASSLPGRAYEQYF.